This T cell receptor beta chain was recorded in a study of CD8+CD57+ T cells in acquired aplastic anemia. CDR3 and TCR beta VDJ profiling relied on a genomic DNA template. A single record per CDR3 protein comes from TCRdb applying MiXCR to the reads. This sample has approximately 250,000 distinct CDR3 sequences, with 65% to 90% found just once. Concerning this clonotype: Mismatch with germline at one junction end may stem from a read error.

Germline-derived CDR1 and CDR2 are SEHNR and FQNEAQ (reference sequence). CDR3 size: 15 residues. Individuals selected for sequencing had exhibited CD8+CD57+ cell expansion on flow cytometry. The gene calls are TRBV7-9 and TRBJ2-7; 7 bases are shared with TRBD2. Input material: sorted CD4+, CD8+, or CD8+CD57+ T cells (not recorded which) from PBMCs. The source of this sequence is a human donor with aplastic anemia. CDR3 in amino acids: CASRGEGMSACEEYF. The CDR3 DNA sequence: TGTGCCAGCAGGGGGGAGGGAATGAGCGCCTGCGAGGAGTACTTC.